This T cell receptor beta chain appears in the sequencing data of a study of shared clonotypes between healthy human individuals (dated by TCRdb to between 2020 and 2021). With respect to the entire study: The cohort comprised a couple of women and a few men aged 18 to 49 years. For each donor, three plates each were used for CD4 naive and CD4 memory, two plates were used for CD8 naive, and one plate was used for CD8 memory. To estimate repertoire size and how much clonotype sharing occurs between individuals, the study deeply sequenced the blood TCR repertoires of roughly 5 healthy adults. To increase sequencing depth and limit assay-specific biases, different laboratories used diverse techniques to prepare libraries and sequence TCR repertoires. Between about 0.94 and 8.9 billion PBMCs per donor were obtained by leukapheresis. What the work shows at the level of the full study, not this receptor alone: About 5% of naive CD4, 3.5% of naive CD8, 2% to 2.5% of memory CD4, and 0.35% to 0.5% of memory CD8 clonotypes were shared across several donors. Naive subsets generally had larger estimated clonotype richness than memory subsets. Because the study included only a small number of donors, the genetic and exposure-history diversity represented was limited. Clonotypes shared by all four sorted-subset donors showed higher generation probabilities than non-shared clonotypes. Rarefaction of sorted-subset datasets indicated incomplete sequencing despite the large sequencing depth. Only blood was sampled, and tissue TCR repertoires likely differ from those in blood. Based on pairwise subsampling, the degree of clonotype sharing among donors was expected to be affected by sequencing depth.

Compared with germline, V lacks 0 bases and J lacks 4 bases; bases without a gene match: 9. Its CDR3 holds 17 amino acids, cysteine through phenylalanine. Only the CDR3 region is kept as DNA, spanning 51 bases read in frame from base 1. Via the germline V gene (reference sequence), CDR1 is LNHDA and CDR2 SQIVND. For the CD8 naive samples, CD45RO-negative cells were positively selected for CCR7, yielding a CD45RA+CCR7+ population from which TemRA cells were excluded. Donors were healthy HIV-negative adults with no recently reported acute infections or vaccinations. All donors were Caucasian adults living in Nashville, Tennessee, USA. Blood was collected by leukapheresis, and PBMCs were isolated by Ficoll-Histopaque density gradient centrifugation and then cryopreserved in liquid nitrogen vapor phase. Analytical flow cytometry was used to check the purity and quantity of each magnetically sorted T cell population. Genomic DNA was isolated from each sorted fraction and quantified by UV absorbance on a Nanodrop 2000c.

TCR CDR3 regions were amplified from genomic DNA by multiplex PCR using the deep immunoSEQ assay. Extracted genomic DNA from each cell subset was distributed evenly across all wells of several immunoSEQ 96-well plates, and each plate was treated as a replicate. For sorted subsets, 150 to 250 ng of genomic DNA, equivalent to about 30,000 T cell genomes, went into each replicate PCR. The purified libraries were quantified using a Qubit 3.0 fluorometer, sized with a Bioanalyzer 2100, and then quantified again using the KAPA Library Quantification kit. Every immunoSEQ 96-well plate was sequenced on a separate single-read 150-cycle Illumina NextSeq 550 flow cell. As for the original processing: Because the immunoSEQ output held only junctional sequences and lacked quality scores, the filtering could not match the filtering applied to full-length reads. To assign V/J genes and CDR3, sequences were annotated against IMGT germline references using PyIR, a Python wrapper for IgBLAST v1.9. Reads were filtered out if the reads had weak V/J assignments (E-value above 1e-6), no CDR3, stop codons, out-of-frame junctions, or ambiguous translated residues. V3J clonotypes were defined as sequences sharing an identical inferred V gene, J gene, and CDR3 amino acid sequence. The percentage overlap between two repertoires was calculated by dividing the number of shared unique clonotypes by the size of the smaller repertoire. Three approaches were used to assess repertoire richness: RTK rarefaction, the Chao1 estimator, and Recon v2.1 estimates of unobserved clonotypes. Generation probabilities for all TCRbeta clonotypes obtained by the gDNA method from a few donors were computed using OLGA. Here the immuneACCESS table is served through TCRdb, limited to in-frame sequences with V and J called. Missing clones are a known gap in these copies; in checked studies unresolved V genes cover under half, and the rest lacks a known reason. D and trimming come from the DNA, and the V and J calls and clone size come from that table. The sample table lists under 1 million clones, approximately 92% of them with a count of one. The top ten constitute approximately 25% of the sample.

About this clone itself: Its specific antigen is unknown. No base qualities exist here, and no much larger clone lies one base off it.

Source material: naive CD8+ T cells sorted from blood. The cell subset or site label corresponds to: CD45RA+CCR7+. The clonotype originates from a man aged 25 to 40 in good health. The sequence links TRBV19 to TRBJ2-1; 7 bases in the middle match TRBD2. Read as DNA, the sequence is TGTGCCAGTAGTATAGATCAGTCTAGCGGAAGATACAATGAGCAGTTCTTC. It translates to CASSIDQSSGRYNEQFF. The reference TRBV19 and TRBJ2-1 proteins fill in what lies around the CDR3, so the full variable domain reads DGGITQSPKYLFRKEGQNVTLSCEQNLNHDAMYWYRQDPGQGLRLIYYSQIVNDFQKGDIAEGYSVSREKKESFPLTVTSAQKNPTAFYLCASSIDQSSGRYNEQFFGPGTRLTVL.